Each of the 9 T cell receptor beta chains below was sequenced from the same sample in a study of identical twins. TCRdb passed the 5' RACE reads through MiXCR, listing each CDR3 protein once. The data contain 450,000 or so distinct CDR3 sequences, approximately 15% of them seen just once; the ten biggest clones take up more than 0.5%. The sample also formed part of further work on yellow fever vaccine responses in identical twins.

The sequencing input was CD4+ T cells sorted from blood. These receptors were taken from a young woman in good health.

This clonotype was detected only a few times. J is TRBJ1-1 and V is TRBV7-8; the match to TRBD1 covers 7 bases. The germline V gene has CDR1 SGHVS and CDR2 FQNEAQ. V was pared by 3 bases and J by 0 bases, with 7 bases of the junction left unmatched. This CDR3 is 16 amino acids long. The chain's CDR3 is CASSLAGQALNTEAFF. CDR3 nucleotides: TGTGCCAGCAGCTTGGCCGGACAGGCCCTGAACACTGAAGCTTTCTTT.

This clonotype was counted a few times. The chain combines TRBV20-1 with TRBJ1-5, with a weak D call TRBD1 (6 bases). V lost 1 base and J lost 6, with 13 bases in between. The germline V gene encodes CDR1 DFQATT and CDR2 SNEGSKA (reference sequence). The CDR3 is made up of 14 amino acids. The CDR3 nucleotides are TGCAGTGCTAGAGGGGAGGGGGTCGTTCAGCCCCAGCATTTT. It encodes CSARGEGVVQPQHF.

This chain joins TRBV6-1 and TRBJ1-3; no reliable D call. The CDR3 extends over 15 amino acids. The germline CDR1 and CDR2 sequences are MNHNS and SASEGT. Trimming left V 5 bases short and J 6 bases short, with 17 bases between. In DNA form, the CDR3 reads TGTGCCAGCAGTCCCACTGGCCTGATCCAAAACACCATATATTTT. It yields the protein CASSPTGLIQNTIYF.

This clonotype was counted only a few times. The rearrangement links TRBV10-3 to TRBJ2-2; TRBD2 might be the D (6 bases). CDR1 and CDR2 from the germline V gene are ENHRY and SYGVKD. The CDR3 has 14 residues. V lost 0 bases and J 5 bases, leaving 7 bases between the germline ends. The CDR3 is CAISESRGTGELFF. The CDR3 DNA reads as TGTGCCATCAGTGAGTCTCGGGGGACCGGGGAGCTGTTTTTT.

There are a few counts of this clonotype. The chain couples TRBV10-3 to TRBJ2-5; no reliable D call. Germline V CDR1 and CDR2: ENHRY, SYGVKD. The CDR3 is made up of 15 amino acids. V lost 7 bases to trimming and J lost 2 bases, with 17 bases between them. The CDR3 here is CAIMNPGDRQETQYF. As DNA, the CDR3 is TGTGCCATCATGAACCCAGGAGATAGGCAAGAGACCCAGTACTTC.

This chain connects TRBV5-1 to TRBJ2-3; D remains unclear. The CDR3 has 15 amino acids. V dropped 0 bases and J dropped 6 bases, with 14 bases sitting between them. Germline V CDR1 and CDR2: SGHRS, YFSETQ. The CDR3: CASSLGSSVPDTQYF. The CDR3 bases are TGCGCCAGCAGCTTGGGCTCGTCGGTTCCCGATACGCAGTATTTT.

This clonotype was detected only a few times. This rearrangement joins TRBV7-9 to TRBJ2-1; D is unclear. Germline loops: CDR1 SEHNR, CDR2 FQNEAQ (reference sequence). The V and J ends lost 5 bases and 10 bases respectively, with 6 bases between them. The CDR3 covers 10 residues. This CDR3 is CASSRQEQFF. In DNA, the CDR3 is TGTGCCAGCAGCAGGCAGGAGCAGTTCTTC. The whole variable domain, remainder taken from reference TRBV7-9 and TRBJ2-1, is DTGVSQNPRHKITKRGQNVTFRCDPISEHNRLYWYRQTLGQGPEFLTYFQNEAQLEKSRLLSDRFSAERPKGSFSTLEIQRTEQGDSAMYLCASSRQEQFFGPGTRLTVL.

This clonotype was found a few times. V usage is TRBV29-1 and J usage is TRBJ2-1; D is possibly TRBD2 (5 bases). Between the trimmed V and J ends, which lost 6 bases and 8 bases, there was a span of 14 bases. The length of the CDR3 is 12 residues. The germline gives CDR1 SQVTM, CDR2 ANQGSEA. The CDR3 sequence: CSVAIGSHEQFF. The CDR3 DNA follows: TGCAGCGTCGCGATTGGGAGCCATGAGCAGTTCTTC.

In its sample, this clonotype was seen a few times. J is TRBJ2-1 and V is TRBV4-2; maybe TRBD2 (6 bases). Trimming took 4 bases from V and 6 from J, leaving 16 bases between them. Germline V lookup: CDR1 LGHNA, CDR2 YNFKEQ. The CDR3 contains 15 residues. The CDR3 loop reads CASSPLGGGLNEQFF. CDR3 nucleotides: TGTGCCAGCAGCCCTTTGGGGGGAGGCCTCAATGAGCAGTTCTTC.